These T cell receptor beta chains were read from a single sample in a study of blood T cell repertoires in COVID-19. Assay: immunoSEQ multiplex PCR; the TCRdb copy retains only in-frame clones and omits some. The data hold approximately 220,000 clones, with roughly nine tenths observed a single time. Sequenced sample: PBMCs or T cells enriched from blood (not recorded which). The receptor source for this set is a woman between 18 and 30 years old in a cohort exposed to, infected with or recovered from COVID-19 (not recorded which). CDR3s include the opening cysteine and the closing phenylalanine or tryptophan. D genes are given only for firm matches. Clone size is stated in some rows and not others, as once, few, many or a class when expanded.

V gene: TRBV6-5; clone size: few; J gene: TRBJ2-1; D gene: TRBD1; CDR3 length: 15; CDR3 DNA: TGTGCCAGCAGTAGGACAGGGGGCTCCTACAATGAGCAGTTCTTC; CDR3 protein: CASSRTGGSYNEQFF
V gene: TRBV7-9; clone size: NA; J gene: TRBJ1-5; D gene: NA; CDR3 length: 11; CDR3 DNA: TGTGCCAGCAGCTCGGGACTCGTGAAGCATTTT; CDR3 protein: CASSSGLVKHF
V gene: TRBV12-5; clone size: NA; J gene: TRBJ2-1; D gene: NA; CDR3 length: 11; CDR3 DNA: TGTGCTAGTGGTCCGAGGGATGAGCAGTTCTTC; CDR3 protein: CASGPRDEQFF
V gene: TRBV10-3; clone size: NA; J gene: TRBJ1-1; D gene: TRBD1; CDR3 length: 14; CDR3 DNA: TGTGCCATCAGCTGGACAGGGTTGGACACTGAAGCTTTCTTT; CDR3 protein: CAISWTGLDTEAFF
V gene: TRBV6-6; clone size: once; J gene: TRBJ1-5; D gene: TRBD1; CDR3 length: 13; CDR3 DNA: TGTGCCAGCACCGAACAGGGGAGTCAGCCCCAGCATTTT; CDR3 protein: CASTEQGSQPQHF
V gene: TRBV28; clone size: NA; J gene: TRBJ1-5; D gene: TRBD1; CDR3 length: 16; CDR3 DNA: TGTGCCAGCAGTCCCAGGACAGGGGCTAAGAATCAGCCCCAGCATTTT; CDR3 protein: CASSPRTGAKNQPQHF
V gene: TRBV12-3/TRBV12-4; clone size: NA; J gene: TRBJ1-2; D gene: TRBD1; CDR3 length: 12; CDR3 DNA: TGTGCCAGCAGACGGGACAGCGATGGCTACACCTTC; CDR3 protein: CASRRDSDGYTF
V gene: TRBV4-1; clone size: NA; J gene: TRBJ2-7; D gene: TRBD2; CDR3 length: 15; CDR3 DNA: TGCGCCAGCAGCCAAGATCTTGGCGGGAGTCATGAGCAGTACTTC; CDR3 protein: CASSQDLGGSHEQYF
V gene: TRBV28; clone size: NA; J gene: TRBJ1-1; D gene: TRBD1; CDR3 length: 13; CDR3 DNA: TGTGCCAGCCGGACAGGGGGCAACACTGAAGCTTTCTTT; CDR3 protein: CASRTGGNTEAFF
V gene: TRBV7-2; clone size: NA; J gene: TRBJ1-2; D gene: NA; CDR3 length: 13; CDR3 DNA: TGTGCCAGCAGCCCACAGGGATCGAATGGCTACACCTTC; CDR3 protein: CASSPQGSNGYTF
V gene: TRBV28; clone size: NA; J gene: TRBJ2-3; D gene: TRBD2; CDR3 length: 18; CDR3 DNA: TGTGCCATTACCGGGACTAGCGGGGATTCCCTATTCACAGATACGCAGTATTTT; CDR3 protein: CAITGTSGDSLFTDTQYF
V gene: TRBV4-1; clone size: NA; J gene: TRBJ1-3; D gene: NA; CDR3 length: 14; CDR3 DNA: TGCGCCAGCAGCGATCAGGACTCTGGAAACACCATATATTTT; CDR3 protein: CASSDQDSGNTIYF
V gene: TRBV24-1; clone size: NA; J gene: TRBJ2-2; D gene: NA; CDR3 length: 15; CDR3 DNA: TGTGCCACCAGTGATTCCCTCGGAGACACCGGGGAGCTGTTTTTT; CDR3 protein: CATSDSLGDTGELFF
V gene: TRBV5-6; clone size: NA; J gene: TRBJ1-5; D gene: NA; CDR3 length: 13; CDR3 DNA: TGTGCCAGCAGCCAACAGGGCAGGCAGCCCCAGCATTTT; CDR3 protein: CASSQQGRQPQHF
V gene: TRBV5-4; clone size: NA; J gene: TRBJ1-1; D gene: NA; CDR3 length: 14; CDR3 DNA: TGTGCCAGCAGTCGACAGGAGGCTATGACTGAAGCTTTCTTT; CDR3 protein: CASSRQEAMTEAFF
V gene: TRBV5-4; clone size: NA; J gene: TRBJ1-6; D gene: TRBD1; CDR3 length: 16; CDR3 DNA: TGTGCCAGCAGCTTGCCCGGGACAGGGACACCTTCACCCCTCCACTTT; CDR3 protein: CASSLPGTGTPSPLHF
V gene: TRBV2; clone size: NA; J gene: TRBJ1-1; D gene: NA; CDR3 length: 16; CDR3 DNA: TGTGCCAGCAGAATACGTCGGGACAATGCGAACACTGAAGCTTTCTTT; CDR3 protein: CASRIRRDNANTEAFF
V gene: TRBV6-5; clone size: NA; J gene: TRBJ2-1; D gene: NA; CDR3 length: 13; CDR3 DNA: TGTGCCTCAGGAGGCAGCTATTACAATGAGCAGTTCTTC; CDR3 protein: CASGGSYYNEQFF
V gene: TRBV5-1; clone size: NA; J gene: TRBJ1-4; D gene: NA; CDR3 length: 13; CDR3 DNA: TGCGCCAGCAGTGGGGGCTCGGGTGAAAAACTGTTTTTT; CDR3 protein: CASSGGSGEKLFF
V gene: TRBV2; clone size: few; J gene: TRBJ2-5; D gene: NA; CDR3 length: 13; CDR3 DNA: TGTGCCAGCAGCAGAGGGGGGGTAGAGACCCAGTACTTC; CDR3 protein: CASSRGGVETQYF
V gene: TRBV5-1; clone size: few; J gene: TRBJ2-1; D gene: NA; CDR3 length: 16; CDR3 DNA: TGCGCCAGCAGCAACAACCCAGGACAGCCGGGCAATGAGCAGTTCTTC; CDR3 protein: CASSNNPGQPGNEQFF
V gene: TRBV19; clone size: NA; J gene: TRBJ1-1; D gene: TRBD1; CDR3 length: 15; CDR3 DNA: TGTGCCAGCACCCATGGGACAGGCGGGAACACTGAAGCTTTCTTT; CDR3 protein: CASTHGTGGNTEAFF
V gene: TRBV30; clone size: once; J gene: TRBJ2-2; D gene: TRBD2; CDR3 length: 14; CDR3 DNA: TGTGCCTGGAACCTAGCGGGAGGGACCGGGGAGCTGTTTTTT; CDR3 protein: CAWNLAGGTGELFF
V gene: TRBV9; clone size: NA; J gene: TRBJ1-1; D gene: NA; CDR3 length: 12; CDR3 DNA: TGTGCCAGCAGCCCGGGTTACACTGAAGCTTTCTTT; CDR3 protein: CASSPGYTEAFF
V gene: TRBV29-1; clone size: NA; J gene: TRBJ1-4; D gene: TRBD1; CDR3 length: 13; CDR3 DNA: TGCAGCGGACTCGGGACAGGGGAGGAAAAACTGTTTTTT; CDR3 protein: CSGLGTGEEKLFF
V gene: TRBV27; clone size: NA; J gene: TRBJ1-5; D gene: TRBD1; CDR3 length: 15; CDR3 DNA: TGTGCCAGCAGTTTCTCGGACAGGGGAAATCAGCCCCAGCATTTT; CDR3 protein: CASSFSDRGNQPQHF
V gene: TRBV6-5; clone size: NA; J gene: TRBJ1-5; D gene: NA; CDR3 length: 14; CDR3 DNA: TGTGCCAGCAGAGACCCTAGGGGAAACCAGCCCCAGCATTTT; CDR3 protein: CASRDPRGNQPQHF
V gene: TRBV7-9; clone size: NA; J gene: TRBJ1-5; D gene: TRBD1; CDR3 length: 14; CDR3 DNA: TGTGCCAGCAGTTCAACCGGGACAGGACAGCCCCAGCATTTT; CDR3 protein: CASSSTGTGQPQHF
V gene: TRBV6-5; clone size: NA; J gene: TRBJ1-4; D gene: TRBD1; CDR3 length: 14; CDR3 DNA: TGTGCCAGCAGTCGGAACAGGGGAGGCGAAAAACTGTTTTTT; CDR3 protein: CASSRNRGGEKLFF
V gene: TRBV5-4; clone size: NA; J gene: TRBJ2-4; D gene: NA; CDR3 length: 14; CDR3 DNA: TGTGCCAGCAGAGAGGACAGTCTCAAAAACATTCAGTACTTC; CDR3 protein: CASREDSLKNIQYF
V gene: TRBV2; clone size: NA; J gene: TRBJ1-1; D gene: NA; CDR3 length: 16; CDR3 DNA: TGTGCCAGCTCCCCCGGCAGACAGTCGCAGAACACTGAAGCTTTCTTT; CDR3 protein: CASSPGRQSQNTEAFF
V gene: TRBV12-2; clone size: NA; J gene: TRBJ1-1; D gene: NA; CDR3 length: 21; CDR3 DNA: TGTGCAAGTCGCTCCTCGAGTCGTGACCCTAGACAGAAGGCTTTGCGTACTGAAGCTTTCTTT; CDR3 protein: CASRSSSRDPRQKALRTEAFF